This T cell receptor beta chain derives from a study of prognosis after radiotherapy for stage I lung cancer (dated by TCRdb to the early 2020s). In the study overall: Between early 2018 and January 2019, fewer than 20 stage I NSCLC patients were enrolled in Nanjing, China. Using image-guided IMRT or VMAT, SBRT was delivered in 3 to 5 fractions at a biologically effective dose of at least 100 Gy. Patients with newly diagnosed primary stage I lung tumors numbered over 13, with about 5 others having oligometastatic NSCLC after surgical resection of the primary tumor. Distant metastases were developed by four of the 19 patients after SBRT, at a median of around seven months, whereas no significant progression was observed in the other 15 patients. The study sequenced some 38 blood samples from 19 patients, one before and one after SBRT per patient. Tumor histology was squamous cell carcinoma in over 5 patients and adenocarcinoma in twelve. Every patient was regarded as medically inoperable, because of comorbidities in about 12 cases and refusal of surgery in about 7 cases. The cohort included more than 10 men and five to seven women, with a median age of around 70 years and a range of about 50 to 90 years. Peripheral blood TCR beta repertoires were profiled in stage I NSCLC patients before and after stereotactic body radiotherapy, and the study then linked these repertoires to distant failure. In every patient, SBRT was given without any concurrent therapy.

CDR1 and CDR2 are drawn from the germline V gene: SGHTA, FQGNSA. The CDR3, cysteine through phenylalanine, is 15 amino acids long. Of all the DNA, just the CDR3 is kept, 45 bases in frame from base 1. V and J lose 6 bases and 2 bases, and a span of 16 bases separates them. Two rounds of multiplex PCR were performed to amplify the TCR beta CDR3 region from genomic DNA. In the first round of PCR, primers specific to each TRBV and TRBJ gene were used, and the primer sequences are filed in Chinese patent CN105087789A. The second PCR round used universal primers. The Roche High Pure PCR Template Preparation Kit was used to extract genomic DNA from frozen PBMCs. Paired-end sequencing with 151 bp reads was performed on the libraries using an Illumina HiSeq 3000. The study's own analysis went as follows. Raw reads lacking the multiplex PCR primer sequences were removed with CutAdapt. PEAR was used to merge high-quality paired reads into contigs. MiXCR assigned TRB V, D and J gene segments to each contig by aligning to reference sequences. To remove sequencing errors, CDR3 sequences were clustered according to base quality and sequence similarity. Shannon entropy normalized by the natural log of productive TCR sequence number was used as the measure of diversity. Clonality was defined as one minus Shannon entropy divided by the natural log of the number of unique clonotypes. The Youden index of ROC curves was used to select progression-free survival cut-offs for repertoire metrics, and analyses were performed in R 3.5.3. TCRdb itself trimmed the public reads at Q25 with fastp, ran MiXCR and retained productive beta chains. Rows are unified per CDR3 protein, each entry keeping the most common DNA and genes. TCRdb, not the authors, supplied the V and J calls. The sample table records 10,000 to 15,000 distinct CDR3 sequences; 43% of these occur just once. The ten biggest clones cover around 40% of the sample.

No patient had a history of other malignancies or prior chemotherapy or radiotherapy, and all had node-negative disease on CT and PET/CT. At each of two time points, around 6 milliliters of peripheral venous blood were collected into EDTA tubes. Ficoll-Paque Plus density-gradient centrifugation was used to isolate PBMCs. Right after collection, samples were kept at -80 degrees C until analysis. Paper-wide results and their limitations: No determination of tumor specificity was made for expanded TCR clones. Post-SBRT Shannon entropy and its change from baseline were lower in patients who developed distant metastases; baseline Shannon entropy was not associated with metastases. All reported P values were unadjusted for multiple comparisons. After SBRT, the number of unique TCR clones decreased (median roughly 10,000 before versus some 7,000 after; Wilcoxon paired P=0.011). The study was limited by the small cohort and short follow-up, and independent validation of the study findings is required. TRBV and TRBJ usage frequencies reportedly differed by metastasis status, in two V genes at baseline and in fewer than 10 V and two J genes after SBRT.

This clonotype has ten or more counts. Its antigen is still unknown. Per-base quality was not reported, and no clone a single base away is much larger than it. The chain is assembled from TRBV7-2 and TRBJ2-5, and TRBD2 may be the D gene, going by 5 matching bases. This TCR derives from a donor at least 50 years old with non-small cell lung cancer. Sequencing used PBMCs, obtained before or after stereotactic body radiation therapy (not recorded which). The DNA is TGTGCCAGCAGGCCAAATAGCGTCCGACAAGAGACCCAGTACTTC. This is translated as CASRPNSVRQETQYF.